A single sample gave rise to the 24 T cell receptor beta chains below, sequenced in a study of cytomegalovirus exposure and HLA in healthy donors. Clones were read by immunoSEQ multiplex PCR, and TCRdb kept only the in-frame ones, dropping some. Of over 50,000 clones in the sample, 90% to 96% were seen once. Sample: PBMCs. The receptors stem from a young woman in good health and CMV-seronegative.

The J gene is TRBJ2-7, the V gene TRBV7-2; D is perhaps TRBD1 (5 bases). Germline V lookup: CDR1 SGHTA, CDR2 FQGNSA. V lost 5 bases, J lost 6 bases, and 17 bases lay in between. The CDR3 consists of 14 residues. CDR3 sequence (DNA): TGTGCCAGCAGCCCCACTGGGGCGGCTTTCGAGCAGTACTTC. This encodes CASSPTGAAFEQYF.

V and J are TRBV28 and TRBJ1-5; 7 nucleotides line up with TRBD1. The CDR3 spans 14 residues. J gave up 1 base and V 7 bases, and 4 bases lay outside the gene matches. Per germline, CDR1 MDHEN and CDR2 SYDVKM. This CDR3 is CASKEGASNQPQHF. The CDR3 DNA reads TGTGCCAGCAAGGAGGGGGCGAGCAATCAGCCCCAGCATTTT.

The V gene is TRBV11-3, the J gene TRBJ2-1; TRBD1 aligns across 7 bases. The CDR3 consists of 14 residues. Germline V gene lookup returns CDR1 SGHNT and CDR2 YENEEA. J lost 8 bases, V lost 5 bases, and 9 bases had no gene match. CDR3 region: CASSTRQGYDEQFF. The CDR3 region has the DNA TGTGCCAGCAGCACCCGACAGGGTTACGATGAGCAGTTCTTC. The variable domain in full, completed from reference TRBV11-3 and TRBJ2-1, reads EAGVVQSPRYKIIEKKQPVAFWCNPISGHNTLYWYLQNLGQGPELLIRYENEEAVDDSQLPKDRFSAERLKGVDSTLKIQPAELGDSAVYLCASSTRQGYDEQFFGPGTRLTVL.

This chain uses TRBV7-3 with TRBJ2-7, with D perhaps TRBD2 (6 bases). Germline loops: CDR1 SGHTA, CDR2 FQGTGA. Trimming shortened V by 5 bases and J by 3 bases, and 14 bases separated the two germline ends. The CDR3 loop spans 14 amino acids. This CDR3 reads CASSPSGSHYEQYF. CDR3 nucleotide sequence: TGTGCCAGCAGCCCGAGCGGGTCCCACTACGAGCAGTACTTC. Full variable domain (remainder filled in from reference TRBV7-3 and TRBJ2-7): GAGVSQTPSNKVTEKGKYVELRCDPISGHTALYWYRQSLGQGPEFLIYFQGTGAADDSGLPNDRFFAVRPEGSVSTLKIQRTERGDSAVYLCASSPSGSHYEQYFGPGTRLTVT.

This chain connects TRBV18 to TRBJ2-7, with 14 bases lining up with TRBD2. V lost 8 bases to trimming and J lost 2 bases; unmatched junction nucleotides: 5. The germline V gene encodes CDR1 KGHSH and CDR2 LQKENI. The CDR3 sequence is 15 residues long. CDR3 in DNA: TGTGCCAGCAAAGGGACTAGCGGGAGTCCCTACGAGCAGTACTTC. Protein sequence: CASKGTSGSPYEQYF.

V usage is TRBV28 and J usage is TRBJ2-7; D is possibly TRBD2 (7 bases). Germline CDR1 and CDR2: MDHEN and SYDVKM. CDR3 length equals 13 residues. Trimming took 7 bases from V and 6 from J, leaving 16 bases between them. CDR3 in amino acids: CASMAGAPSEQYF. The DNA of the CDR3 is TGTGCCAGCATGGCGGGGGCCCCTTCCGAGCAGTACTTC.

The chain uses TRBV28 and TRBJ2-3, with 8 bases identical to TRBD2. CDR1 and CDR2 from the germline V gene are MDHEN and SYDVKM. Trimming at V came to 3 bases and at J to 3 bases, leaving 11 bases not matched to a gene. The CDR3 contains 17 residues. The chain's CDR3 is CASSLKPGTSATDTQYF. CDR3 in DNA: TGTGCCAGCAGTTTGAAACCCGGGACTAGTGCTACAGATACGCAGTATTTT.

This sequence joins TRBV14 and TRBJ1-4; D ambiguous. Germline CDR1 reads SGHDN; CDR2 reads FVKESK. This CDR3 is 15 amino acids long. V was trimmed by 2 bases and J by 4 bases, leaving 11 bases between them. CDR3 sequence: CASSQHWRFNEKLFF. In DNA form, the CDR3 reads TGTGCCAGCAGCCAACACTGGCGGTTTAATGAAAAACTGTTTTTT.

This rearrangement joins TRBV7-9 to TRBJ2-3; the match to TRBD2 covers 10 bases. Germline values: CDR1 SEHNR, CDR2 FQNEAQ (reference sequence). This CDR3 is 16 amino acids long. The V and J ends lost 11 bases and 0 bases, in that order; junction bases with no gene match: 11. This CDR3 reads CAPGASGGESTDTQYF. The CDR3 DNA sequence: TGTGCCCCTGGGGCTAGCGGGGGAGAGAGCACAGATACGCAGTATTTT.

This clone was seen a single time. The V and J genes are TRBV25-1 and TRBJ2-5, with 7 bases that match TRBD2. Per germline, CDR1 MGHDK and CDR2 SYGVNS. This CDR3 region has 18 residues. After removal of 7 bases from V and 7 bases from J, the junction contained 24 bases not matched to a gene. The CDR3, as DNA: TGTGCCAGCACCACACCCCCGGGCGGGAGTATGGTTTGGGTGACCCAGTACTTC. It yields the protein CASTTPPGGSMVWVTQYF. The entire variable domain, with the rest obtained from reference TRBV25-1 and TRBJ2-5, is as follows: EADIYQTPRYLVIGTGKKITLECSQTMGHDKMYWYQQDPGMELHLIHYSYGVNSTEKGDLSSESTVSRIRTEHFPLTLESARPSHTSQYLCASTTPPGGSMVWVTQYFGPGTRLLVL.

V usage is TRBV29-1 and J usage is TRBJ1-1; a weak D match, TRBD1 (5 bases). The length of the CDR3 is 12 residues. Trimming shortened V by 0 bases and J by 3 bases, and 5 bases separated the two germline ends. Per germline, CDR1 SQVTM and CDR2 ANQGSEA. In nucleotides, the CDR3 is TGCAGCGTTGAAGACAGGGACACTGAAGCTTTCTTT. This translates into CSVEDRDTEAFF. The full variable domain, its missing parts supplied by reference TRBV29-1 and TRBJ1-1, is SAVISQKPSRDICQRGTSLTIQCQVDSQVTMMFWYRQQPGQSLTLIATANQGSEATYESGFVIDKFPISRPNLTFSTLTVSNMSPEDSSIYLCSVEDRDTEAFFGQGTRLTVV.

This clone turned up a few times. CDR3 DNA: TGTGCCTGGAGTGGGGACAGGGGCGGGTACACCTTC. The encoded protein is CAWSGDRGGYTF. The chain links TRBV30 to TRBJ1-2; 10 bases match TRBD1. CDR1 GTSNPN and CDR2 SVGIG come from the germline V gene (reference sequence). The CDR3 length is 12 residues. The junction had 4 bases not matched to a gene; V was cut back by 1 base and J by 11 bases. The full variable domain, completed using reference TRBV30 and TRBJ1-2, is SQTIHQWPATLVQPVGSPLSLECTVEGTSNPNLYWYRQAAGRGLQLLFYSVGIGQISSEVPQNLSASRPQDRQFILSSKKLLLSDSGFYLCAWSGDRGGYTFGSGTRLTVV.

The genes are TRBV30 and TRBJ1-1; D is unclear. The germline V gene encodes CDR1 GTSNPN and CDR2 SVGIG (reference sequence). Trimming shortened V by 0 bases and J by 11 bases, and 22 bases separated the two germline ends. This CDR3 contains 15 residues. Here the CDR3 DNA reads TGTGCCTGGAGTGTATGGGAGATCCCGGGTATAGAGGCTTTCTTT. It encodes CAWSVWEIPGIEAFF.

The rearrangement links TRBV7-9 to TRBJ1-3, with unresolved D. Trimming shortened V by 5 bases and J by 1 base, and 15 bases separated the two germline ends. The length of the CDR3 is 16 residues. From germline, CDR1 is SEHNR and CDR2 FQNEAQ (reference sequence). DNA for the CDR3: TGTGCCAGCAGCCAAAATACGGGAGTTTCTGGAAACACCATATATTTT. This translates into CASSQNTGVSGNTIYF.

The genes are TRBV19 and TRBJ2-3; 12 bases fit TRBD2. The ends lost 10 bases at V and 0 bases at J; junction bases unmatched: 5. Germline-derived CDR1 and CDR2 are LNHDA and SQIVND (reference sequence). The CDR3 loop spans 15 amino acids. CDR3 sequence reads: CATGLAGSSTDTQYF. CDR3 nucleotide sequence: TGTGCCACCGGACTAGCGGGGTCCAGCACAGATACGCAGTATTTT. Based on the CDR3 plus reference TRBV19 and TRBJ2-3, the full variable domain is DGGITQSPKYLFRKEGQNVTLSCEQNLNHDAMYWYRQDPGQGLRLIYYSQIVNDFQKGDIAEGYSVSREKKESFPLTVTSAQKNPTAFYLCATGLAGSSTDTQYFGPGTRLTVL.

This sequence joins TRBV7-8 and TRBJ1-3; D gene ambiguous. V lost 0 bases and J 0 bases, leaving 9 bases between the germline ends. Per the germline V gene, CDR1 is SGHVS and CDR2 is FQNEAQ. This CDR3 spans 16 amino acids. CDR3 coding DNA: TGTGCCAGCAGCTTAGCGGTCCGCAGCTCTGGAAACACCATATATTTT. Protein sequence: CASSLAVRSSGNTIYF.

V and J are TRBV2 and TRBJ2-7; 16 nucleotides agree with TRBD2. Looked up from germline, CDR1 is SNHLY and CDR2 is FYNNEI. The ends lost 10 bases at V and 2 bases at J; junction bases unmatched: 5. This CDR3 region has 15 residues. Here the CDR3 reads CATGTSGRAAYEQYF. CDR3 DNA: TGTGCCACCGGGACTAGCGGGAGGGCTGCCTACGAGCAGTACTTC.

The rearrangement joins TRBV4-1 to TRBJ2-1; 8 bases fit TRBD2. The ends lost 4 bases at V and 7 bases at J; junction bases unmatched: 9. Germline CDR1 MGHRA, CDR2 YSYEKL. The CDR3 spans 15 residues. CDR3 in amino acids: CASSPRFSGTNEQFF. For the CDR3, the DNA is TGCGCCAGCAGCCCCCGGTTTAGCGGGACAAATGAGCAGTTCTTC.

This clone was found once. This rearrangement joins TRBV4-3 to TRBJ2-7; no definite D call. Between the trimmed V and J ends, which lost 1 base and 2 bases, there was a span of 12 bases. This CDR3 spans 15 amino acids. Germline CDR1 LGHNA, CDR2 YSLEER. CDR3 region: CASSQGWQAPYEQYF. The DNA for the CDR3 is TGCGCCAGCAGCCAAGGTTGGCAGGCCCCCTACGAGCAGTACTTC.

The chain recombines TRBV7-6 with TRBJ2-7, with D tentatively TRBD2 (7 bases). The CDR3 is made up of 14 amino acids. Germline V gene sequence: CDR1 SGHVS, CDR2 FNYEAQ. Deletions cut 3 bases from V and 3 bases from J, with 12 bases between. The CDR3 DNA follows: TGTGCCAGCAGCTTTGGCGGGGGCCTCTACGAGCAGTACTTC. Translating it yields CASSFGGGLYEQYF.

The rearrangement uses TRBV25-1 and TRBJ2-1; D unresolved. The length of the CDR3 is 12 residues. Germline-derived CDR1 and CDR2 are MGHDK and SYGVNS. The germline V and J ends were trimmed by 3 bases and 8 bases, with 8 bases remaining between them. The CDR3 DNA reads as TGTGCCAGCAGTGATCGGGTCCATGAGCAGTTCTTC. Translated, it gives CASSDRVHEQFF.

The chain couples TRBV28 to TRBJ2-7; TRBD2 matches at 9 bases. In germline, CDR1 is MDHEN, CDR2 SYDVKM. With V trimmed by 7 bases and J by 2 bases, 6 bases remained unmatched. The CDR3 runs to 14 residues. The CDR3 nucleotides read TGTGCCAGCACCGGGCGGGGGGGCCCCTACGAGCAGTACTTC. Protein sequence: CASTGRGGPYEQYF. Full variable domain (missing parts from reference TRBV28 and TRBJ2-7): DVKVTQSSRYLVKRTGEKVFLECVQDMDHENMFWYRQDPGLGLRLIYFSYDVKMKEKGDIPEGYSVSREKKERFSLILESASTNQTSMYLCASTGRGGPYEQYFGPGTRLTVT.

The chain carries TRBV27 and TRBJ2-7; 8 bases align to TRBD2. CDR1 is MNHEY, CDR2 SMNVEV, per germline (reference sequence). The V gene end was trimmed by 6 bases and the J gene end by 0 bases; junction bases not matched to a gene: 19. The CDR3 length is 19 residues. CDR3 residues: CASSLSGSPNRATSYEQYF. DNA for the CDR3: TGTGCCAGCAGCTTGAGCGGGAGCCCGAACAGGGCAACCTCCTACGAGCAGTACTTC.

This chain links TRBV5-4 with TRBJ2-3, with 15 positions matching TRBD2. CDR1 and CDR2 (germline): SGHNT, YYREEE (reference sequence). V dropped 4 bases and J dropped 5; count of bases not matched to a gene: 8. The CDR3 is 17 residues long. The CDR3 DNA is TGTGCCAGCAGCCCCGGACTAGCGGGGGGGCCGGGAGATACGCAGTATTTT. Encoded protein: CASSPGLAGGPGDTQYF.